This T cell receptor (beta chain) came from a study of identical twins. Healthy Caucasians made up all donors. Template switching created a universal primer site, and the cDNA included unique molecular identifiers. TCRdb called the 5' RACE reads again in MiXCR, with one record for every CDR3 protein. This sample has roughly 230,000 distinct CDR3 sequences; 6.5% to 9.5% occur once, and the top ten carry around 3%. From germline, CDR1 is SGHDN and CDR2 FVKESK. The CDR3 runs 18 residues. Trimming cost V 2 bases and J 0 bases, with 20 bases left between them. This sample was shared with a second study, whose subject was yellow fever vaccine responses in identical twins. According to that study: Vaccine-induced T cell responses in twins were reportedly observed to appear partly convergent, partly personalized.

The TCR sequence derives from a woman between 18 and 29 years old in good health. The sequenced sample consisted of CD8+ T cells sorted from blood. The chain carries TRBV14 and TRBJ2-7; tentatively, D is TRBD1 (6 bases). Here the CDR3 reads CASSQTYLTGPSSYEQYF. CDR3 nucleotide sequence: TGTGCCAGCAGCCAAACCTACCTTACAGGGCCTAGCTCCTACGAGCAGTACTTC.